This TCR beta chain was identified during a study of vaccination effects on CD4 cells after COVID-19. Overall study findings and caveats: Late post-vaccination, clones induced by infection and those induced by vaccine underwent marked clonal contraction.

Isolation of CD4+ T cells took place after approximately 10 days of culture. Generated by immunoSEQ multiplex PCR, the TCRdb table keeps only in-frame clones and is missing some. The top ten clones hold 9.9% of a sample with tens of thousands of clones, more than 55% of them seen once. The length of the CDR3 is 18 residues. Looked up from germline, CDR1 is SGHRS and CDR2 is YFSETQ. V shed 2 bases and J shed 0 bases, with 19 bases lying between them. Notes on this clone: What it binds is unknown.

This chain joins TRBV5-1 and TRBJ2-3; D unclear. Material: CD4+ T cells from PBMCs cultured without peptide, obtained before COVID-19 vaccination. The receptor comes from a human donor who received a COVID-19 vaccine. The CDR3 loop reads CASSFFGKGQSSTDTQYF. For the CDR3, the DNA is TGCGCCAGCAGCTTTTTTGGCAAAGGGCAGTCTAGCACAGATACGCAGTATTTT.